The 21 T cell receptor beta chains reported below all come from one sample, sequenced in a study of CD8 T cells in Susac syndrome. Random-hexamer reverse transcription was applied to roughly 0.5 to 1 ug RNA. TCRdb reanalysed the immunoSEQ multiplex PCR reads using MiXCR and keeps one entry per CDR3 protein. Found here are a few hundred thousand distinct CDR3 sequences, around 89% of them singletons; the top ten hold around 0.2%. Sequences were obtained from CD8+ T cells from PBMCs. Receptors were obtained from a human donor with multiple sclerosis.

The chain carries TRBV9 and TRBJ2-5, with TRBD2 matching over 7 bases. This CDR3 spans 17 amino acids. Germline values: CDR1 SGDLS, CDR2 YYNGEE. Unmatched junction bases numbered 8, after V lost 0 bases and J lost 0 bases. The CDR3 DNA is TGTGCCAGCAGCGTAGGGGGTAGCGGGTGGTACCAAGAGACCCAGTACTTC. It is translated as CASSVGGSGWYQETQYF.

The chain employs TRBV3-1 and TRBJ1-2; TRBD1 agrees at 8 bases. After removal of 4 bases from V and 5 bases from J, the junction contained 9 bases not matched to a gene. Germline CDR1 LGHDT, CDR2 YNNKEL (reference sequence). This CDR3 comprises 15 residues. The CDR3 spells CASSPGTGGGYGYTF. In DNA form, the CDR3 reads TGTGCCAGCAGCCCCGGGACAGGAGGAGGGTATGGCTACACCTTC.

The chain uses TRBV11-2 and TRBJ2-5; D is perhaps TRBD1 (8 bases). The CDR3 is 15 residues long. Germline V gene data show CDR1 as SGHAT and CDR2 as FQNNGV. The V and J ends lost 5 bases and 5 bases respectively, with 18 bases between them. As DNA, the CDR3 is TGTGCCAGCAGCCCAAGCGGGACAGGTACCGAGACCCAGTACTTC. Translating it yields CASSPSGTGTETQYF.

V is TRBV7-9 and J is TRBJ2-1; TRBD1 is a possible D gene (5 bases). With 5 bases removed from V and 4 bases from J, the gap between germline ends came to 18 bases. CDR3 length equals 16 residues. Germline CDR1 and CDR2: SEHNR and FQNEAQ (reference sequence). DNA of the CDR3: TGTGCCAGCAGCCAGACGGAAGGGGCCCCTTACAATGAGCAGTTCTTC. It encodes CASSQTEGAPYNEQFF.

V and J are TRBV28 and TRBJ2-7, with 9 bases that match TRBD2. Germline CDR1 reads MDHEN; CDR2 reads SYDVKM. This CDR3 region has 15 residues. V was pared by 6 bases and J by 3 bases, with 9 bases of the junction left unmatched. The CDR3 DNA reads TGTGCCAGCAGCAGGCCAGCGGGAGGCTTCTACGAGCAGTACTTC. Translating it yields CASSRPAGGFYEQYF.

The chain has TRBV15 and TRBJ2-7; D may be TRBD2 (5 bases). V was clipped by 9 bases and J by 6 bases, with 18 bases between them. This CDR3 is built from 13 residues. CDR1 is LNHNV, CDR2 YYDKDF, per germline (reference sequence). This CDR3 reads CATARTDVFEQYF. The CDR3 nucleotides read TGTGCCACGGCCCGGACTGACGTCTTCGAGCAGTACTTC.

The chain couples TRBV27 to TRBJ2-7; D not certain. From germline, CDR1 is MNHEY and CDR2 SMNVEV (reference sequence). V lost 7 bases and J lost 0, with 19 bases in between. The CDR3 consists of 16 residues. Here the CDR3 reads CASKSLDVLSSYEQYF. CDR3 sequence (DNA): TGTGCCAGCAAGAGTCTAGACGTCCTGTCCTCCTACGAGCAGTACTTC.

J is TRBJ1-2 and V is TRBV29-1, with 9 bases aligning to TRBD1. CDR3 length equals 15 residues. Germline CDR1 is SQVTM and CDR2 is ANQGSEA. Trimming at V came to 4 bases and at J to 1 base, leaving 7 bases not matched to a gene. CDR3 region: CSVVDRGGSNYGYTF. The CDR3 region has the DNA TGCAGCGTTGTGGACAGGGGAGGCAGTAACTATGGCTACACCTTC.

V usage is TRBV24-1 and J usage is TRBJ2-3; D is perhaps TRBD1 or TRBD2 (6 bases each). Germline assignment: CDR1 KGHDR and CDR2 SFDVKD. This CDR3 is built from 15 residues. V lost 7 bases to trimming and J lost 0 bases, with 13 bases between them. The CDR3 DNA follows: TGTGCCACCAGGAGGGGGGAGTCAAGCACAGATACGCAGTATTTT. Translated, it gives CATRRGESSTDTQYF.

The V and J genes are TRBV6-2 or TRBV6-3 and TRBJ2-3; the match to TRBD1 covers 7 bases. This CDR3 is 14 amino acids long. CDR1 and CDR2 from the germline V gene are MNHEY and SVGEGT. Losses at the gene ends were 4 bases for V and 6 bases for J; bases not matched to a gene: 7. The chain's CDR3 is CASSSTGETDTQYF. The DNA for the CDR3 is TGTGCCAGCAGTTCCACAGGGGAAACGGATACGCAGTATTTT.

The CDR3: CASTEGTDYTEAFF. The CDR3 nucleotides are TGTGCCAGCACCGAGGGGACCGACTACACTGAAGCTTTCTTT. The gene calls are TRBV12-3 or TRBV12-4 and TRBJ1-1; perhaps TRBD1 as D (5 bases). The CDR3 loop spans 14 amino acids. The V end lost 7 bases, the J end lost 3 bases, and 15 bases lay between the germline ends.

The sample holds a few counts of this clonotype. The chain recombines TRBV20-1 with TRBJ2-7; 8 bases match TRBD2. The CDR3 length is 14 residues. CDR1 and CDR2 (germline): DFQATT, SNEGSKA (reference sequence). The junction had 11 bases not matched to a gene; V was cut back by 7 bases and J by 3 bases. The CDR3 protein is CSVEREMKFYEQYF. DNA of the CDR3: TGCAGTGTTGAGCGGGAGATGAAGTTCTACGAGCAGTACTTC.

The chain has TRBV6-1 and TRBJ2-7; D uncertain. Germline-derived CDR1 and CDR2 are MNHNS and SASEGT. The CDR3 length is 11 residues. V lost 4 bases to trimming and J lost 6 bases, with 7 bases between them. CDR3 protein: CASSGYSEQYF. CDR3 nucleotides: TGTGCCAGCAGTGGTTACAGCGAGCAGTACTTC.

This clonotype has just one count. This chain links TRBV11-3 with TRBJ2-1, with unresolved D. CDR1 and CDR2 (germline): SGHNT, YENEEA. The CDR3 has 16 residues. Trimming stripped 1 base from V and 3 bases from J, with 13 bases between. The CDR3 loop is CASSLGAEEFYNEQFF. The CDR3 nucleotides read TGTGCCAGCAGCTTAGGGGCTGAGGAGTTCTACAATGAGCAGTTCTTC.

The rearrangement uses TRBV15 and TRBJ1-3; the D is unclear. From germline, CDR1 is LNHNV and CDR2 YYDKDF (reference sequence). The V gene lost 0 bases and the J gene lost 3 bases, with 9 bases spanning the gap. This CDR3 spans 15 amino acids. The CDR3 loop is CATSRERADGNTIYF. The CDR3 DNA follows: TGTGCCACCAGCAGAGAGCGAGCTGATGGAAACACCATATATTTT.

This chain joins TRBV7-9 and TRBJ2-7, with 8 bases matching TRBD2. V lost 5 bases, J lost 5 bases, and 8 bases stayed unmatched. CDR1 and CDR2 (germline): SEHNR, FQNEAQ (reference sequence). CDR3 size: 14 residues. The CDR3, as DNA: TGTGCCAGCAGCAATAGCGGGAATGAAAACGAGCAGTACTTC. This encodes CASSNSGNENEQYF.

V usage is TRBV5-1 and J usage is TRBJ1-1, with unresolved D. V was shortened by 4 bases and J by 3 bases, with 13 bases between the two germline ends. Looked up from germline, CDR1 is SGHRS and CDR2 is YFSETQ. The CDR3 has 14 residues. The CDR3 protein is CASSRTSGDTEAFF. CDR3 coding DNA: TGCGCCAGCAGCCGAACGTCAGGAGACACTGAAGCTTTCTTT.

V and J are TRBV20-1 and TRBJ2-3; D possibly corresponds to TRBD2 (6 bases). This CDR3 region has 15 residues. V shed 1 base and J shed 5 bases, with 16 bases lying between them. CDR1 DFQATT and CDR2 SNEGSKA come from the germline V gene (reference sequence). The CDR3 DNA follows: TGCAGTGCTAGAGGGTCGGAGGGAGCAGAAGATACGCAGTATTTT. Amino acid sequence: CSARGSEGAEDTQYF.

The V and J genes are TRBV3-1 and TRBJ2-1; 8 positions agree with TRBD1. V shed 4 bases, J shed 6 bases, and the junction held 11 bases outside the gene matches. This CDR3 spans 16 amino acids. Germline CDR1 LGHDT, CDR2 YNNKEL (reference sequence). The CDR3 sequence is CASSLGPGGGFNEQFF. CDR3 coding DNA: TGTGCCAGCAGCCTAGGCCCAGGGGGCGGTTTCAATGAGCAGTTCTTC.

The gene calls are TRBV20-1 and TRBJ2-1, with 9 bases fitting TRBD2. The CDR3 loop spans 15 amino acids. Germline V gives CDR1 DFQATT, CDR2 SNEGSKA (reference sequence). The J segment lost 5 bases and the V segment lost 5 bases, leaving 10 bases of the junction unmatched. DNA of the CDR3: TGCAGTGCTGGGGGGGGACTAGCTCTTGACAATGAGCAGTTCTTC. Protein: CSAGGGLALDNEQFF.

This clonotype occurred once. The V and J genes are TRBV20-1 and TRBJ1-2; no reliable D call. Trimming removed 6 bases at V and 8 bases at J, with 13 bases between. The CDR3 has 11 amino acids. The germline gives CDR1 DFQATT, CDR2 SNEGSKA (reference sequence). The CDR3, as DNA: TGCAGTGCCCAGGACCCCCAAGGCTACACCTTC. Its protein is CSAQDPQGYTF.